What follows is one TCR beta chain and its context. Its antigen is as yet unknown. The V and J ends lost 7 bases and 8 bases respectively, with 14 bases between them. The CDR3 spans 11 residues. Germline values: CDR1 SQVTM, CDR2 ANQGSEA. 60 Vbeta and 13 Jbeta primers were used in PCR. Libraries were prepared by immunoSEQ multiplex PCR; TCRdb keeps only in-frame clonotypes and omits some of them. The sample has more than 95,000 clones; 75% are singletons. Healthy bone marrow donors made up the donors. The record originates from a study of cytomegalovirus exposure and HLA in healthy donors. General study results and limits: It was assumed in the presence/absence analyses that sequencing depth was roughly uniform across donors. Rare TCR sequences dominated, though some public TCRs recurred in many donors. There were some V segments, including TRBV6-2 and TRBV6-3, excluded as indistinguishable.

Sequenced input: PBMCs. This TCR derives from a woman aged 18-30 years in good health and CMV-seronegative. The J gene is TRBJ1-1, the V gene TRBV29-1; perhaps TRBD1 as D (5 bases). The CDR3 region has the DNA TGCAGCGCCGGGGGAGATGGGGAAGCTTTCTTT. Translating gives CSAGGDGEAFF.